A selection of T cell receptor beta chains follows, all from one sample in a study of T cell repertoires in cytomegalovirus infection. TCRdb called the reads again in MiXCR, with one record for every CDR3 protein. The data hold some 110,000 distinct CDR3 sequences, with over 9% observed a single time. No antigen has been identified for these receptors. The sequenced sample was PBMCs, sequenced either directly or after in vitro stimulation (not recorded which). The receptor set was obtained from a human donor in good health (CMV status not recorded). Some clones in this sample may be carry-over from other donors' samples. Each CDR3 is given with its conserved first and last residue. D genes are given only for firm matches. Not every row has a clone size; where given, it reads once, few, many or a size class.

j_call v_call clone_size cdr3_length d_call cdr3_nt cdr3_aa
TRBJ1-3 TRBV7-9 many 15 - TGTGCCAGCAGGTTCGATACGACAGCTGGAAACACCATATATTTT CASRFDTTAGNTIYF
TRBJ2-1 TRBV7-8 - 16 - TGTGCCAGCAGCCTAGGGACGCCGAGCTCCTACAATGAGCAGTTCTTC CASSLGTPSSYNEQFF
TRBJ1-2 TRBV7-2 many 15 - TGTGCCAGCAGCCCCGGACCAAATAATAACTATGGCTACACCTTC CASSPGPNNNYGYTF
TRBJ1-2 TRBV19 few 16 - TGTGCCAGTAGTATAGGGGAGGGAGCGGGGAACTATGGCTACACCTTC CASSIGEGAGNYGYTF
TRBJ1-2 TRBV28 few 14 TRBD1 TGTGCCAGCAGTTTTATCCCGACAGGGAAGGGCTACACCTTC CASSFIPTGKGYTF
TRBJ1-1 TRBV7-9 - 12 - TGTGCCAGCAGCGCTTTCCGGACAGAAGCTTTCTTT CASSAFRTEAFF
TRBJ2-7 TRBV5-4 few 15 - TGTGCCAGCAGCCGAACGGGGGGCGCTTCCTACGAGCAGTACTTC CASSRTGGASYEQYF
TRBJ2-3 TRBV7-6 - 15 - TGTGCCAGCAGCTCTGGGGGCCTTACTAGGGATACGCAGTATTTT CASSSGGLTRDTQYF
TRBJ2-5 TRBV5-4 many 14 - TGTGCCAGCAGCTCATTAGCAGTGGAAGAGACCCAGTACTTC CASSSLAVEETQYF
TRBJ2-3 TRBV7-2 many 16 TRBD2 TGTGCCAGCAGCCCTCGACTAGCGGGACTGGCAGATACGCAGTATTTT CASSPRLAGLADTQYF
TRBJ1-5 TRBV15 few 15 - TGTGCCACCAGCAGAGATTTCCATAGCAATCAGCCCCAGCATTTT CATSRDFHSNQPQHF
TRBJ1-3 TRBV28 many 16 - TGTGCCAGCGCGACTTCAACAACGGTACATGGAAACACCATATATTTT CASATSTTVHGNTIYF
TRBJ1-3 TRBV5-6 many 15 - TGTGCCAGCAGCTCTACTCGAATATCGGGAAACACCATATATTTT CASSSTRISGNTIYF
TRBJ2-3 TRBV7-2 many 16 TRBD2 TGTGCCAGCAGCTTATTGGCGGGAGGGCGCACAGATACGCAGTATTTT CASSLLAGGRTDTQYF
TRBJ2-6 TRBV7-9 many 17 - TGTGCCAGCAGACACCCTACAGATCCCTCTGGGGCCAACGTCCTGACTTTC CASRHPTDPSGANVLTF
TRBJ1-3 TRBV28 few 18 - TGTGCCAGCAGTTTGCCCAGCTTTCTACAGTCCTCTGGAAACACCATATATTTT CASSLPSFLQSSGNTIYF
TRBJ2-7 TRBV7-9 few 14 TRBD1 TGTGCCAGCAGCTTGGGGACAGTCTTCGACGAGCAGTACTTC CASSLGTVFDEQYF
TRBJ2-3 TRBV7-8 few 15 TRBD2 TGTGCCAGCACAAAACTAGCGGGAGTGACAGATACGCAGTATTTT CASTKLAGVTDTQYF
TRBJ2-4 TRBV28 many 19 - TGTGCCAGCAGTTTATTTGCCAGGGCTAGGTCTGAACCCAAAAACATTCAGTACTTC CASSLFARARSEPKNIQYF
TRBJ1-1 TRBV5-4 - 14 - TGTGCCAGCAGCTTGGCCCACCAGAACACTGAAGCTTTCTTT CASSLAHQNTEAFF
TRBJ2-1 TRBV4-1 few 20 TRBD2 TGCGCCAGCAGCCAAGTGGACAATCCTGGGGTAGCGGGTGCCTACAATGAGCAGTTCTTC CASSQVDNPGVAGAYNEQFF
TRBJ1-1 TRBV19 - 14 - TGTGCCAGTAGTGGGGGGGCGCTGGTCACTGAAGCTTTCTTT CASSGGALVTEAFF
TRBJ2-3 TRBV7-2 many 18 - TGTGCCAGCAGCTTGGTCGGGGGACCACTGATAAGCACAGATACGCAGTATTTT CASSLVGGPLISTDTQYF
TRBJ2-3 TRBV7-2 - 13 - TGTGCCAGCAGCTTAGACGGCAAAGATACGCAGTATTTT CASSLDGKDTQYF
TRBJ2-7 TRBV5-6 - 16 TRBD1 TGTGCCAGCAGCTTTAGCGTCGGGACAGAGACCTACGAGCAGTACTTC CASSFSVGTETYEQYF
TRBJ1-1 TRBV7-2 few 14 - TGTGCCAGCAGCCCTTCGTCAGGCAGTTATGAAGCTTTCTTT CASSPSSGSYEAFF
TRBJ2-3 TRBV15 many 18 TRBD2 TGTGCCACCAGCAGAAGGCAACTAGCGGGAGGGCGAGCAGATACGCAGTATTTT CATSRRQLAGGRADTQYF
TRBJ2-1 TRBV19 few 14 - TGTGCCAGTAGAATCGACAGGGAGGAAGATGAGCAGTTCTTC CASRIDREEDEQFF
TRBJ2-2 TRBV3-1 - 17 TRBD2 TGTGCCAGCAGCCGAGCGACTAGCGGGAGTCGCACCGGGGAGCTGTTTTTT CASSRATSGSRTGELFF